These T cell receptor beta chains were read from a single sample in a study of cytomegalovirus exposure and HLA in healthy donors. Clones were read by immunoSEQ multiplex PCR, and TCRdb kept only the in-frame ones, dropping some. The sample includes some 190,000 clones, roughly a tenth of them seen just once. Input material: PBMCs. The source is a young woman in good health and CMV-seropositive. Both conserved end residues are part of each CDR3. Each record gives: CDR3 length, J gene, V gene, D gene, clone size, CDR3 protein, CDR3 DNA. The D gene is left open where the match is weak. Size tells how often a clone was seen (once, few, many) or the class of an expanded clone, and some rows leave it out.

16 TRBJ1-1 TRBV30 - - CAWSVQVPGANTEAFF TGTGCCTGGAGTGTACAGGTGCCAGGGGCCAACACTGAAGCTTTCTTT
14 TRBJ1-2 TRBV4-2 - - CASSQDMGRGGYTF TGTGCCAGCAGCCAAGATATGGGCAGGGGCGGCTACACCTTC
13 TRBJ2-1 TRBV11-2 - - CASSVDRYNEQFF TGTGCCAGCAGCGTGGACAGATACAATGAGCAGTTCTTC
13 TRBJ1-5 TRBV19 TRBD1 - CASSATGEQPQHF TGTGCCAGTAGTGCCACAGGGGAACAGCCCCAGCATTTT
15 TRBJ2-3 TRBV9 TRBD2 - CASSPRTSGTDTQYF TGTGCCAGCAGCCCCAGGACTAGCGGGACAGATACGCAGTATTTT
15 TRBJ1-2 TRBV7-9 - - CASSATGLTFSGYTF TGTGCCAGCAGCGCTACAGGGCTGACGTTTAGTGGCTACACCTTC
15 TRBJ2-3 TRBV6-5 - few CASSSPSGSTDTQYF TGTGCCAGCAGCTCCCCAAGCGGGAGCACAGATACGCAGTATTTT
13 TRBJ2-3 TRBV5-1 - - CASSSPGTDTQYF TGCGCCAGCAGCTCCCCAGGCACAGATACGCAGTATTTT
14 TRBJ1-1 TRBV29-1 TRBD1 few CSARTGVGSTEAFF TGCAGCGCCAGGACAGGGGTTGGTAGCACTGAAGCTTTCTTT
15 TRBJ2-5 TRBV5-1 TRBD2 few CASSLAGGTGETQYF TGCGCCAGCAGCTTGGCGGGAGGGACGGGGGAGACCCAGTACTTC
17 TRBJ2-5 TRBV6-1 - few CASSEFGGPTYQETQYF TGTGCCAGCAGTGAATTCGGGGGTCCTACGTACCAAGAGACCCAGTACTTC
13 TRBJ1-1 TRBV6-1 TRBD1 - CASRGQPTLEAFF TGTGCCAGCAGGGGACAGCCAACACTTGAAGCTTTCTTT
15 TRBJ2-3 TRBV7-2 TRBD2 few CASSRDRVSGRAQYF TGTGCCAGCAGCCGAGACAGAGTTAGCGGGAGGGCGCAGTATTTT
13 TRBJ1-1 TRBV5-6 - few CASSLVYGTEAFF TGTGCCAGCAGCTTGGTGTACGGCACTGAAGCTTTCTTT
15 TRBJ2-2 TRBV6-5 TRBD2 - CASSPSSGRAGELFF TGTGCCAGCAGCCCCTCTAGCGGGAGAGCCGGGGAGCTGTTTTTT
13 TRBJ1-1 TRBV19 - few CASSRGSNTEAFF TGTGCCAGTAGTAGAGGGTCGAACACTGAAGCTTTCTTT
16 TRBJ1-2 TRBV2 TRBD1 few CASTTDRGGQGDGYTF TGTGCCAGCACTACCGATCGGGGGGGACAGGGAGATGGCTACACCTTC
11 TRBJ2-7 TRBV30 - few CAWSFGYEQYF TGTGCCTGGTCTTTCGGCTACGAGCAGTACTTC
15 TRBJ2-3 TRBV6-1 - - CASSERDSRQHTQYF TGTGCCAGCAGTGAGCGGGACTCCAGACAGCATACGCAGTATTTT
14 TRBJ2-7 TRBV28 - - CASSYRTARNEQYF TGTGCCAGCAGTTACCGGACAGCAAGGAACGAGCAGTACTTC
15 TRBJ2-3 TRBV4-1 TRBD1 few CASIAGTASTDTQYF TGCGCCAGCATAGCAGGGACAGCTAGCACAGATACGCAGTATTTT
13 TRBJ1-2 TRBV6-6 - few CASSYNAAYGYTF TGTGCCAGCAGTTATAATGCGGCTTATGGCTACACCTTC
15 TRBJ2-2 TRBV14 - - CASSQVAQKIGELFF TGTGCCAGCAGCCAAGTCGCTCAGAAAATCGGGGAGCTGTTTTTT